Listed here are 30 T cell receptor beta chains from one sample, sequenced in a study of read filtering for tumor transcriptome and immune sequencing. This library used about 360 ng RNA and molecular barcoded adaptors spanning alpha/delta and beta/gamma chains. TCRdb passed the reads through MiXCR, listing each CDR3 protein once. The table shows approximately 59,000 distinct CDR3 sequences, with around an eighth occurring only once. Material: a population of CD138-negative cells sorted from bone marrow. All receptors derive from a donor at least 40 years old with multiple myeloma.

This clonotype has a count of ten or more. The chain links TRBV7-9 to TRBJ2-7; D assignment may be TRBD1 or TRBD2 (5 bases each). The CDR3 is 15 amino acids. Germline V CDR1 and CDR2: SEHNR, FQNEAQ (reference sequence). Trimming removed 4 bases from V and 7 bases from J, with 20 bases in between. CDR3 in DNA: TGTGCCAGCAGCTCCCCCCGCCAGGGAGTTGGGGAGCAGTACTTC. It is translated as CASSSPRQGVGEQYF.

This clonotype was seen repeatedly, ten times or more. The genes are TRBV12-3 or TRBV12-4 and TRBJ1-5; D remains unclear. The V gene lost 6 bases and the J gene lost 3 bases, with 12 bases spanning the gap. The CDR3 spans 14 residues. CDR3 sequence: CASRFGPNNQPQHF. The CDR3 nucleotides are TGTGCCAGCAGATTCGGGCCGAACAATCAGCCCCAGCATTTT.

A word on this clonotype: A clone one base away is much larger, so this may be a read error. The chain carries TRBV7-2 and TRBJ2-5; 9 nucleotides match TRBD1. The CDR3 is made up of 18 amino acids. V lost 1 base to trimming and J lost 5 bases; unmatched junction nucleotides: 14. Germline loops: CDR1 SGHTA, CDR2 FQGNSA. CDR3 in DNA: TGTGCCAGCAGCTTAGACGGGACAGGGACCTCCACCACGGAGACCCAGTACTTC. Protein product: CASSLDGTGTSTTETQYF.

At least ten counts were recorded for this clonotype. Just one base apart from a much larger clone, this may be a read error. The chain is built from TRBV7-3 and TRBJ2-1, with D perhaps matching TRBD1 or TRBD2 (6 bases each). The CDR3 is 14 amino acids. CDR1 and CDR2 from the germline V gene are SGHTA and FQGTGA. Here the CDR3 DNA reads TGTGCCAGCAGCTTAGTAGGAGGGGACAATGGGCAGTTCTTC. Translated: CASSLVGGDNGQFF. The full variable domain, its missing parts supplied by reference TRBV7-3 and TRBJ2-1, is GAGVSQTPSNKVTEKGKYVELRCDPISGHTALYWYRQSLGQGPEFLIYFQGTGAADDSGLPNDRFFAVRPEGSVSTLKIQRTERGDSAVYLCASSLVGGDNGQFFGPGTRLTVL.

The table lists this clonotype with many counts. The chain employs TRBV18 and TRBJ2-5; no reliable D call. The CDR3 has 15 amino acids. V dropped 1 base and J dropped 5 bases, with 14 bases sitting between them. Germline V CDR1 and CDR2: KGHSH, LQKENI. CDR3 protein: CASSPQAVPGETQYF. The CDR3 nucleotides are TGTGCCAGCTCACCACAGGCCGTACCCGGGGAGACCCAGTACTTC.

The rearrangement links TRBV15 to TRBJ2-1, with D tentatively TRBD2 (6 bases). Deletions cut 1 base from V and 1 base from J, with 11 bases between. The CDR3 covers 16 residues. Germline V gene sequence: CDR1 LNHNV, CDR2 YYDKDF (reference sequence). CDR3 residues: CATSRAGTASYNEQFF. The CDR3 nucleotides are TGTGCCACCAGCAGAGCCGGGACTGCATCCTACAATGAGCAGTTCTTC.

This clonotype was counted at least ten times. J is TRBJ2-3 and V is TRBV13; D perhaps matches TRBD2 (5 bases). V lost 8 bases and J 0 bases, leaving 9 bases between the germline ends. CDR1 and CDR2 (germline): PRHDT, FYEKMQ (reference sequence). The CDR3 is 13 amino acids. The CDR3 sequence: CASRRTSTDTQYF. The CDR3 nucleotides are TGTGCCAGCCGACGGACTAGCACAGATACGCAGTATTTT.

As concerns this clonotype: Since a much larger clone is just one base distant, this may be a read error. The chain combines TRBV6-5 with TRBJ2-5; D is ambiguous. Germline V gene data show CDR1 as MNHEY and CDR2 as SVGAGI. Trimming removed 0 bases from V and 0 bases from J, with 8 bases in between. The CDR3 length is 15 residues. The CDR3 coding sequence is TGTGCCAGCAGTTACTCGCACGGGTACCAAGAGACCCAGTACTTC. It codes for CASSYSHGYQETQYF.

This clonotype has just one count. This chain connects TRBV12-3 or TRBV12-4 to TRBJ1-4; possible D gene TRBD1, 6 bases. CDR3 length: 14 amino acids. Trimming took 6 bases from V and 4 from J, leaving 12 bases between them. The CDR3: CASRLGQNNEKLFF. The CDR3 bases are TGTGCCAGCAGGTTGGGACAAAATAATGAAAAACTGTTTTTT.

The table lists this clonotype with many counts. The CDR3 nucleotides read TGTGCCAGCAGCTCGTGGACAGGGCCTCAGCCCCAGCATTTT. This translates into CASSSWTGPQPQHF. The rearrangement uses TRBV7-3 and TRBJ1-5, with 8 bases aligning to TRBD1. This CDR3 region has 14 residues. V trimming: 4 bases; J trimming: 6 bases; junction bases outside the gene matches: 5. Per germline, CDR1 SGHTA and CDR2 FQGTGA.

The chain couples TRBV7-9 to TRBJ2-1; no clear D gene. V dropped 7 bases and J dropped 0 bases, with 16 bases sitting between them. The CDR3 is 16 amino acids. The germline CDR1 and CDR2 sequences are SEHNR and FQNEAQ (reference sequence). The CDR3 bases are TGTGCCAGCAACCCTTTGGACGCGAGCTCCTACAATGAGCAGTTCTTC. It yields the protein CASNPLDASSYNEQFF.

V is TRBV7-2 and J is TRBJ2-7; TRBD2 aligns across 9 bases. This CDR3 is 16 amino acids long. Per the germline V gene, CDR1 is SGHTA and CDR2 is FQGNSA. The V gene end was trimmed by 1 base and the J gene end by 0 bases; junction bases not matched to a gene: 4. CDR3 DNA sequence: TGTGCCAGCAGCTTAGGGAGCGGGGGGTTCTCCTACGAGCAGTACTTC. Translated, it gives CASSLGSGGFSYEQYF.

The chain has TRBV18 and TRBJ2-5; 7 nucleotides match TRBD1. Per the germline V gene, CDR1 is KGHSH and CDR2 is LQKENI. The length of the CDR3 is 14 residues. V was clipped by 0 bases and J by 2 bases; unmatched bases: 0. CDR3 loop: CASSPPGQQETQYF. DNA of the CDR3: TGTGCCAGCTCACCACCGGGACAGCAAGAGACCCAGTACTTC.

This clonotype was found many times. The rearrangement uses TRBV5-1 and TRBJ2-1; 7 positions match TRBD1. Germline V CDR1 and CDR2: SGHRS, YFSETQ. Trimming at V came to 4 bases and at J to 4 bases, leaving 11 bases not matched to a gene. This CDR3 comprises 16 residues. The chain's CDR3 is CASSNDVGTEYNEQFF. In nucleotides, the CDR3 is TGCGCCAGCAGCAATGATGTAGGGACAGAGTACAATGAGCAGTTCTTC.

This clonotype has a count of ten or more. The V gene is TRBV11-2, the J gene TRBJ1-1; D not certain. This CDR3 has 14 residues. Germline V CDR1 and CDR2: SGHAT, FQNNGV. The V and J ends lost 5 bases and 3 bases respectively, with 13 bases between them. Written as DNA, the CDR3 is TGTGCCAGCAGCACAGCAGCGGGGTACACTGAAGCTTTCTTT. Its translation: CASSTAAGYTEAFF.

This clonotype came up many times. This sequence joins TRBV28 and TRBJ2-7, with D tentatively TRBD1 (6 bases). The CDR3 has 14 residues. Germline V lookup: CDR1 MDHEN, CDR2 SYDVKM. With 6 bases removed from V and 2 bases from J, the gap between germline ends came to 14 bases. CDR3 sequence reads: CASRPGQFTYEQYF. DNA for the CDR3: TGTGCCAGCAGGCCAGGACAGTTTACCTACGAGCAGTACTTC.

In this sample, this clonotype turned up many times. The chain recombines TRBV6-5 with TRBJ2-6, with 9 bases identical to TRBD1. This CDR3 comprises 17 residues. J gave up 4 bases and V 0 bases, and 4 bases lay outside the gene matches. Germline V gives CDR1 MNHEY, CDR2 SVGAGI. CDR3 region: CASSYSVQGAGANVLTF. CDR3 in DNA: TGTGCCAGCAGTTACTCGGTACAGGGGGCCGGGGCCAACGTCCTGACTTTC.

This clonotype was picked up many times. The chain employs TRBV20-1 and TRBJ1-5; D is undetermined. V gave up 1 base and J gave up 9 bases, with 13 bases separating them. Germline V gene data show CDR1 as DFQATT and CDR2 as SNEGSKA (reference sequence). This CDR3 region has 13 residues. The DNA of the CDR3 is TGCAGTGCTAGAGTGACGGCTGCTGGGCCCCAGCATTTT. This encodes CSARVTAAGPQHF.

This clonotype appeared many times. V and J are TRBV20-1 and TRBJ1-5; D is ambiguous. The length of the CDR3 is 16 residues. V lost 0 bases to trimming and J lost 1 base, with 13 bases between them. CDR1 DFQATT and CDR2 SNEGSKA come from the germline V gene (reference sequence). The CDR3 region has the DNA TGCAGTGCTAGAGATCGGGCAGATTGGAGCAATCAGCCCCAGCATTTT. Translated, it gives CSARDRADWSNQPQHF.

CDR3 sequence (DNA): TGCAGCGTTGAAGTGGGGCATGTGCAGTACTTC. It specifies CSVEVGHVQYF. The chain carries TRBV29-1 and TRBJ2-7; maybe TRBD1 (5 bases). V was clipped by 1 base and J by 9 bases, with 10 bases between them. The CDR3 has 11 residues. CDR1 is SQVTM and CDR2 is ANQGSEA in the germline V gene.

As regards this clonotype: A much larger clonotype is one base distant, so this may be a read error. The chain uses TRBV15 and TRBJ1-1; no firm D call. The germline V and J ends were trimmed by 5 bases and 4 bases, with 11 bases remaining between them. Germline-derived CDR1 and CDR2 are LNHNV and YYDKDF (reference sequence). The CDR3 sequence is 13 residues long. The CDR3 nucleotides read TGTGCCACCAGCCGAGGGCGGAGCACTGAAGCTTTCTTT. Encoded protein: CATSRGRSTEAFF.

This clonotype was recorded once. No conserved phenylalanine or tryptophan is present at the end of the CDR3, so a read error is the likely explanation. The chain links TRBV5-1 to TRBJ1-3, with D possibly TRBD1 on 6 matching bases. V was trimmed by 3 bases and J by 3 bases, leaving 13 bases between them. CDR3 length equals 15 residues. Germline CDR1 is SGHRS and CDR2 is YFSETQ. CDR3 bases: TGCGCCAGCAGCTCCTGGGGGGCAGATGGAAACACCATATATCTT. It is translated as CASSSWGADGNTIYL.

This clonotype was observed at least ten times. This sequence joins TRBV27 and TRBJ1-4, with TRBD1 identical over 8 bases. In germline, CDR1 is MNHEY, CDR2 SMNVEV (reference sequence). CDR3 length equals 15 residues. V was clipped by 6 bases and J by 0 bases; unmatched bases: 3. The CDR3 sequence is CASRKQGATNEKLFF. CDR3 sequence (DNA): TGTGCCAGCAGGAAACAGGGGGCAACTAATGAAAAACTGTTTTTT.

In this sample, this clonotype turned up many times. The chain has TRBV27 and TRBJ2-5; 8 bases map to TRBD1. Looked up from germline, CDR1 is MNHEY and CDR2 is SMNVEV (reference sequence). V was pared by 2 bases and J by 2 bases, with 4 bases of the junction left unmatched. The CDR3 length is 15 residues. The CDR3 DNA reads TGTGCCAGCAGTTTAAACCGACAGGGGCAAGAGACCCAGTACTTC. Translating gives CASSLNRQGQETQYF.

This clonotype has ten or more counts. V gene TRBV19 combines with J gene TRBJ1-1, with unresolved D. The CDR3 covers 15 residues. Germline CDR1 is LNHDA and CDR2 is SQIVND (reference sequence). V was pared by 6 bases and J by 6 bases, with 20 bases between. DNA of the CDR3: TGTGCCAGTAGAGGGTGGGGAACCCGAGGAGCTGAAGCTTTCTTT. Residues: CASRGWGTRGAEAFF.

In its sample, this clonotype was seen many times. The rearrangement joins TRBV3-1 to TRBJ2-7; 10 nucleotides match TRBD1. Germline V lookup: CDR1 LGHDT, CDR2 YNNKEL (reference sequence). V lost 2 bases, J lost 3 bases, and 10 bases stayed unmatched. CDR3 length: 17 residues. The CDR3 DNA reads TGTGCCAGCAGCCAATCCTCACCGGGACAGGGGTTCTACGAGCAGTACTTC. This translates into CASSQSSPGQGFYEQYF.

Ten or more counts support this clonotype. The chain links TRBV28 to TRBJ1-5, with D possibly being TRBD1 (5 bases). Germline CDR1 is MDHEN and CDR2 is SYDVKM. This CDR3 has 13 residues. The V and J ends lost 5 bases and 9 bases respectively, with 14 bases between them. The CDR3 reads CASSKGTSGPQHF. The CDR3, as DNA: TGTGCCAGCAGTAAAGGGACCTCCGGGCCCCAGCATTTT.

There are many counts of this clonotype. The chain is built from TRBV5-1 and TRBJ1-1; D might be TRBD1 (5 bases). CDR3 length: 14 residues. Trimming removed 5 bases from V and 1 base from J, with 12 bases in between. CDR1 is SGHRS, CDR2 YFSETQ, per germline. The CDR3 is CASRTPGPNTEAFF. The DNA of the CDR3 is TGCGCCAGCAGGACCCCGGGGCCGAACACTGAAGCTTTCTTT.

This clonotype was observed a handful of times. The J gene is TRBJ1-2, the V gene TRBV19; D uncertain. In germline, CDR1 is LNHDA, CDR2 SQIVND (reference sequence). The CDR3 length is 13 residues. The ends were cut back, 7 bases at V and 4 bases at J, with 13 bases in the middle. CDR3: CASNIGLLYGYTF. CDR3 DNA sequence: TGTGCCAGTAATATTGGGCTCCTCTATGGCTACACCTTC.

This clonotype was observed at least ten times. The chain links TRBV6-5 to TRBJ2-1, with 9 nucleotides matching TRBD2. J lost 6 bases, V lost 2 bases, and 8 bases had no gene match. The germline V gene encodes CDR1 MNHEY and CDR2 SVGAGI. The CDR3 spans 16 residues. The CDR3 region has the DNA TGTGCCAGCAGTTACGAGGAGCGGGGGGCCCTCAATGAGCAGTTCTTC. This translates into CASSYEERGALNEQFF.